This is a list of T cell receptor beta chains from one sample in a study of T-cell memory formation after mild COVID-19. TCRdb reprocessed the 5' RACE reads via MiXCR and lists one record per CDR3 protein. The data show some 190,000 distinct CDR3 sequences, approximately 16% seen once. Sequenced input: PBMCs or a T cell subset sorted from them (not recorded which). Receptor source: an adult woman who had mild COVID-19 (a few samples of this study predate the infection). Cell type and time point are not known. The CDR3 runs from the conserved cysteine through the conserved F or W. A D gene is named only where the DNA matches it firmly. Expanded clones get a size class; other rows say once, few or many, or leave the size out.

v_call: TRBV7-6
j_call: TRBJ2-3
clone_size: few
d_call: TRBD2
cdr3_nt: TGTGCCAGCAGCTTAGGGTCGAGGCGGGGGAAGATAGATACGCAGTATTTT
cdr3_aa: CASSLGSRRGKIDTQYF

v_call: TRBV5-1
j_call: TRBJ1-3
clone_size: -
d_call: TRBD1
cdr3_nt: TGCGCCAGCAGCTCGGGACAGGGAAACACCATATATTTT
cdr3_aa: CASSSGQGNTIYF

v_call: TRBV14
j_call: TRBJ2-7
clone_size: -
d_call: TRBD1
cdr3_nt: TGTGCCAGCAGTCATTTTACAGGGGATGCTTTAGCGAAATCCTACGAGCAGTACTTC
cdr3_aa: CASSHFTGDALAKSYEQYF

v_call: TRBV7-3
j_call: TRBJ2-3
clone_size: few
d_call: TRBD1
cdr3_nt: TGTGCCAGCAGCTTAATGGGACAGCTAAGCACAGATACGCAGTATTTT
cdr3_aa: CASSLMGQLSTDTQYF

v_call: TRBV9
j_call: TRBJ1-6
clone_size: few
d_call: -
cdr3_nt: TGTGCCAGCAGCGTAAGGGATAATTCACCCCTCCACTTT
cdr3_aa: CASSVRDNSPLHF

v_call: TRBV5-1
j_call: TRBJ2-1
clone_size: -
d_call: -
cdr3_nt: TGCGCCAGCAGCTCCCTGCAGGGGTACAATGAGCAGTTCTTC
cdr3_aa: CASSSLQGYNEQFF

v_call: TRBV7-9
j_call: TRBJ2-2
clone_size: -
d_call: TRBD2
cdr3_nt: TGTGCCAGCAGCTCCCCCCCGAAGACTAGCGGCACCGGGGAGCTGTTTTTT
cdr3_aa: CASSSPPKTSGTGELFF

v_call: TRBV4-1
j_call: TRBJ2-1
clone_size: few
d_call: TRBD2
cdr3_nt: TGCGCCAGCAGCCAACCCCGGGGAGGGTACAACAATGAGCAGTTCTTC
cdr3_aa: CASSQPRGGYNNEQFF

v_call: TRBV20-1
j_call: TRBJ2-7
clone_size: few
d_call: TRBD2
cdr3_nt: TGCAGTTCCCGAGTGGGGGGGACCTACGAGCAGTACTTC
cdr3_aa: CSSRVGGTYEQYF

v_call: TRBV5-1
j_call: TRBJ2-1
clone_size: many
d_call: -
cdr3_nt: TGCGCCAGCAGCTTTGGACATTCGAGCTCCTACAATGAGCAGTTCTTC
cdr3_aa: CASSFGHSSSYNEQFF

v_call: TRBV5-1
j_call: TRBJ1-1
clone_size: few
d_call: -
cdr3_nt: TGCGCCAGCAGCATCCAACTACAGGGGAACACTGAAGCTTTCTTT
cdr3_aa: CASSIQLQGNTEAFF

v_call: TRBV24-1
j_call: TRBJ1-1
clone_size: -
d_call: TRBD1
cdr3_nt: TGTGCCACCAGTGATAGCAGGACAGGGTTTTCTGAAGCTTTCTTT
cdr3_aa: CATSDSRTGFSEAFF

v_call: TRBV30
j_call: TRBJ2-5
clone_size: few
d_call: TRBD2
cdr3_nt: TGTGCCTGGAACTACGGACTAGTAGTCGAGACCCAGTACTTC
cdr3_aa: CAWNYGLVVETQYF

v_call: TRBV24-1
j_call: TRBJ2-2
clone_size: -
d_call: -
cdr3_nt: TGTGCCACCATCGACCTACGGGACACCGGGGAGCTGTTTTTT
cdr3_aa: CATIDLRDTGELFF

v_call: TRBV12-3/TRBV12-4
j_call: TRBJ2-1
clone_size: many
d_call: TRBD1
cdr3_nt: TGTGCCAGCAGGGGGACAGGGGGGATTGAGCAGTTCTTC
cdr3_aa: CASRGTGGIEQFF

v_call: TRBV12-3/TRBV12-4
j_call: TRBJ1-1
clone_size: few
d_call: -
cdr3_nt: TGTGCCAGCAGTAGGACGGAGACTGAAGCTTTCTTT
cdr3_aa: CASSRTETEAFF

v_call: TRBV6-6
j_call: TRBJ2-7
clone_size: -
d_call: TRBD1
cdr3_nt: TGTGCCAGCAGTTACCCAGGGACAGGGGGCTACGAGCAGTACTTC
cdr3_aa: CASSYPGTGGYEQYF

v_call: TRBV7-2
j_call: TRBJ2-1
clone_size: -
d_call: TRBD2
cdr3_nt: TGTGCCAGCAGCTTCACCAGCGGGAGCCTATACTACAATGAGCAGTTCTTC
cdr3_aa: CASSFTSGSLYYNEQFF

v_call: TRBV5-1
j_call: TRBJ1-1
clone_size: -
d_call: -
cdr3_nt: TGCGCCAGCAGCTTGGCCGGGACACCTGTTGGGACTGAAGCTTTCTTT
cdr3_aa: CASSLAGTPVGTEAFF